The 26 T cell receptor beta chains below come from one sample, sequenced in a study of technical replicates of blood from a few donors. Profiling relied on immunoSEQ multiplex PCR, and the TCRdb table lists in-frame clones only, not all of them. The sample records some 80,000 clones, approximately 78% being singletons. The sample consisted of PBMCs. The receptors stem from a human donor in good health. Some clones in this sample may be carry-over from other donors' samples.

The genes are TRBV19 and TRBJ1-1; D perhaps matches TRBD1 (5 bases). CDR1 and CDR2 from the germline V gene are LNHDA and SQIVND (reference sequence). V was trimmed by 3 bases and J by 3 bases, leaving 8 bases between them. The CDR3 length is 13 residues. The CDR3 DNA reads as TGTGCCAGTAGTATGTCAGGGTACACTGAAGCTTTCTTT. It yields the protein CASSMSGYTEAFF.

V usage is TRBV11-1 and J usage is TRBJ2-5; D is possibly TRBD2 (6 bases). The V end lost 3 bases, the J end lost 1 base, and 15 bases lay between the germline ends. Looked up from germline, CDR1 is SGHAT and CDR2 is FQDESV (reference sequence). This CDR3 comprises 16 residues. CDR3 region: CASSFGLALTQETQYF. The CDR3 DNA sequence: TGTGCCAGCAGCTTTGGTCTAGCGCTTACCCAAGAGACCCAGTACTTC. Complete variable domain (other parts from reference TRBV11-1 and TRBJ2-5): EAEVAQSPRYKITEKSQAVAFWCDPISGHATLYWYRQILGQGPELLVQFQDESVVDDSQLPKDRFSAERLKGVDSTLKIQPAELGDSAMYLCASSFGLALTQETQYFGPGTRLLVL.

Remarks on this clone: Other DNA sequences in this sample translate to the same CDR3. This rearrangement joins TRBV29-1 to TRBJ1-4, with TRBD1 matching over 7 bases. CDR1 and CDR2 (germline): SQVTM, ANQGSEA. This CDR3 is built from 12 residues. J lost 5 bases, V lost 4 bases, and 1 base had no gene match. The CDR3 region has the DNA TGCAGCGTTGGACAGGGAAATGAAAAACTGTTTTTT. As protein: CSVGQGNEKLFF.

The count of this clone is one. V usage is TRBV5-1 and J usage is TRBJ1-2, with TRBD1 identical over 7 bases. CDR1 SGHRS and CDR2 YFSETQ come from the germline V gene. CDR3 length equals 14 residues. The junction had 7 bases not matched to a gene; V was cut back by 4 bases and J by 4 bases. The CDR3 loop reads CASSEFRDSYGYTF. Written as DNA, the CDR3 is TGCGCCAGCAGCGAGTTCAGGGACAGCTATGGCTACACCTTC.

The J gene is TRBJ2-5, the V gene TRBV13, with D possibly matching TRBD2 (7 bases). The V gene lost 8 bases and the J gene lost 5 bases, with 24 bases spanning the gap. The CDR3 is 16 amino acids. Germline V lookup: CDR1 PRHDT, CDR2 FYEKMQ (reference sequence). In nucleotides, the CDR3 is TGTGCCAGCGGCCTCGGTGGGCGGGGGCCGGGGGAGACCCAGTACTTC. Translated: CASGLGGRGPGETQYF.

The chain links TRBV5-4 to TRBJ1-4; 9 nucleotides line up with TRBD1. V shed 5 bases, J shed 8 bases, and the junction held 7 bases outside the gene matches. The CDR3 length is 14 residues. The germline gives CDR1 SGHNT, CDR2 YYREEE (reference sequence). The CDR3 loop is CASSPGTGREKLFF. The CDR3 region has the DNA TGTGCCAGCAGTCCCGGGACAGGGCGGGAAAAACTGTTTTTT.

The J gene is TRBJ2-1, the V gene TRBV27; TRBD2 is a possible D gene (5 bases). The germline CDR1 and CDR2 sequences are MNHEY and SMNVEV (reference sequence). Between the trimmed V and J ends, which lost 5 bases and 5 bases, there was a span of 16 bases. This CDR3 has 15 residues. The CDR3 reads CASSPRSTADNEQFF. For the CDR3, the DNA is TGTGCCAGCAGTCCGCGTTCTACAGCGGACAATGAGCAGTTCTTC.

The chain employs TRBV30 and TRBJ2-1; TRBD1 is a possible D gene (5 bases). Germline V gives CDR1 GTSNPN, CDR2 SVGIG (reference sequence). Deletions cut 1 base from V and 7 bases from J, with 5 bases between. This CDR3 contains 11 residues. CDR3 in amino acids: CAWSEGNEQFF. CDR3 nucleotides: TGTGCCTGGAGTGAGGGGAATGAGCAGTTCTTC.

This clone was recorded once. The chain links TRBV5-1 to TRBJ2-3; 8 bases align to TRBD2. J gave up 0 bases and V 0 bases, and 6 bases lay outside the gene matches. The CDR3 is 17 amino acids. The germline V gene has CDR1 SGHRS and CDR2 YFSETQ. The CDR3: CASSLALASGSTDTQYF. The CDR3 DNA reads as TGCGCCAGCAGCTTGGCCTTGGCTAGCGGGAGCACAGATACGCAGTATTTT. The entire variable domain, with the rest obtained from reference TRBV5-1 and TRBJ2-3, is as follows: KAGVTQTPRYLIKTRGQQVTLSCSPISGHRSVSWYQQTPGQGLQFLFEYFSETQRNKGNFPGRFSGRQFSNSRSEMNVSTLELGDSALYLCASSLALASGSTDTQYFGPGTRLTVL.

Only one count was recorded for this clone. This CDR3 is CATSRDLPGTGGSYEQYF. In DNA, the CDR3 is TGTGCCACCAGCAGAGATCTCCCCGGGACAGGGGGCTCGTACGAGCAGTACTTC. The V gene is TRBV15, the J gene TRBJ2-7, with 12 bases lining up with TRBD1. The CDR3 runs 18 residues. Germline V lookup: CDR1 LNHNV, CDR2 YYDKDF (reference sequence). The V segment lost 0 bases and the J segment 4 bases; nucleotides outside the gene matches: 10.

The chain employs TRBV5-6 and TRBJ2-7, with TRBD1 matching over 7 bases. Germline CDR1 reads SGHDT; CDR2 reads YYEEEE. V gave up 4 bases and J gave up 9 bases; unmatched junction bases: 16. The CDR3 consists of 15 residues. DNA of the CDR3: TGTGCCAGCAGCCAGGGGACAGTCGCTTCCTCGGTGCAGTACTTC. As protein: CASSQGTVASSVQYF.

The chain recombines TRBV14 with TRBJ2-7; no clear D gene. Germline CDR1 is SGHDN and CDR2 is FVKESK. CDR3 length: 15 residues. The V end was cut by 0 bases, the J end by 0 bases, with 9 bases between. The CDR3 reads CASSQDNYRSYEQYF. The CDR3 DNA sequence: TGTGCCAGCAGCCAAGATAACTACCGCTCCTACGAGCAGTACTTC.

This clone was detected only once. The chain combines TRBV11-2 with TRBJ2-7; TRBD1 matches 8 bases. This CDR3 region has 16 residues. J was trimmed by 5 bases and V by 7 bases; bases with no gene match: 16. The V gene's germline CDR1 is SGHAT and CDR2 FQNNGV. The CDR3 loop is CASNSLLQGVVDEQYF. CDR3 in DNA: TGTGCCAGCAATTCCCTACTACAGGGGGTAGTCGACGAGCAGTACTTC.

The genes are TRBV6-5 and TRBJ2-5; D might be TRBD2 (5 bases). Germline V gives CDR1 MNHEY, CDR2 SVGAGI. V was shortened by 5 bases and J by 5 bases, with 12 bases between the two germline ends. The CDR3 runs to 13 residues. For the CDR3, the DNA is TGTGCCAGCAGTCCACTAGTTTCGGAGACCCAGTACTTC. This sequence encodes CASSPLVSETQYF.

The V gene is TRBV21-1, the J gene TRBJ2-3; TRBD1 reflects the table's D call only, with no check against the DNA. TRBV21-1 is a recognized pseudogene. This CDR3 has 19 amino acids. The CDR3 loop reads CASSKAVRLCNSYTDTQYF. CDR3 in DNA: TGTGCCAGCAGCAAAGCTGTTAGGCTTTGTAACAGCTACACAGATACGCAGTATTTT.

This clone is a singleton in its sample. The chain couples TRBV4-2 to TRBJ1-4, with D perhaps TRBD1 (6 bases). The CDR3 length is 16 residues. V was trimmed by 3 bases and J by 5 bases, leaving 16 bases between them. CDR1 and CDR2 (germline): LGHNA, YNFKEQ. Written as DNA, the CDR3 is TGTGCCAGCAGCCAGCACTTACAGGGTGGAAATGAAAAACTGTTTTTT. Its protein is CASSQHLQGGNEKLFF.

The chain uses TRBV6-6 and TRBJ1-4, with D possibly TRBD1 on 5 matching bases. Germline lookup yields CDR1 MNHNY and CDR2 SVGAGI (reference sequence). The CDR3 is 14 amino acids. V was shortened by 2 bases and J by 6 bases, with 10 bases between the two germline ends. The DNA for the CDR3 is TGTGCCAGCAGTTACAGGGGAGGGCATGAAAAACTGTTTTTT. Its translation: CASSYRGGHEKLFF.

The CDR3 coding sequence is TGCGCCAGCAGCCAAGGATCGGGGGGCTATGGCACTGAAGCTTTCTTT. It encodes CASSQGSGGYGTEAFF. The chain is built from TRBV4-1 and TRBJ1-1; D is perhaps TRBD1 (6 bases). The CDR3 totals 16 residues. Germline loops: CDR1 MGHRA, CDR2 YSYEKL. The germline V and J ends were trimmed by 1 base and 4 bases, with 16 bases remaining between them.

The rearrangement uses TRBV5-1 and TRBJ2-5; D not certain. The germline V gene has CDR1 SGHRS and CDR2 YFSETQ. The CDR3 consists of 15 residues. Trimming removed 4 bases at V and 2 bases at J, with 15 bases between. In nucleotides, the CDR3 is TGCGCCAGCAGCCCTGGTCGCGTCTTTCAAGAGACCCAGTACTTC. The encoded protein is CASSPGRVFQETQYF.

The chain combines TRBV6-5 with TRBJ2-1; TRBD2 aligns across 10 bases. J was trimmed by 9 bases and V by 0 bases; bases with no gene match: 8. CDR1 and CDR2 (germline): MNHEY, SVGAGI. The CDR3 has 16 amino acids. The CDR3 sequence: CASSYSSSGRRSEQFF. The CDR3, as DNA: TGTGCCAGCAGTTACTCCTCTAGCGGGAGACGTAGTGAGCAGTTCTTC.

This clone occurred a few times. The chain uses TRBV7-2 and TRBJ2-2; D not certain. Between the trimmed V and J ends, which lost 6 bases and 4 bases, there was a span of 15 bases. The CDR3 spans 15 residues. Per germline, CDR1 SGHTA and CDR2 FQGNSA. The CDR3 region is CASRTSYASTGELFF. Here the CDR3 DNA reads TGTGCCAGCAGAACCAGTTACGCTTCCACCGGGGAGCTGTTTTTT.

The V and J genes are TRBV19 and TRBJ2-5; D is perhaps TRBD2 (5 bases). This CDR3 contains 13 residues. Germline CDR1 LNHDA, CDR2 SQIVND (reference sequence). The ends were cut back, 11 bases at V and 4 bases at J, with 17 bases in the middle. CDR3 amino acids: CAGSRVLGETQYF. DNA of the CDR3: TGTGCCGGCTCGAGGGTCTTGGGAGAGACCCAGTACTTC.

This clone was recorded a few times. The chain combines TRBV7-9 with TRBJ2-7; 11 bases are a match to TRBD2. Trimming took 6 bases from V and 2 from J; bases not matched to a gene: 6. The CDR3 sequence is 15 residues long. Germline V lookup: CDR1 SEHNR, CDR2 FQNEAQ (reference sequence). The CDR3 spells CASSSSSGGTYEQYF. The CDR3 nucleotides are TGTGCCAGCAGTTCCTCTAGCGGGGGGACCTACGAGCAGTACTTC.

The CDR3, as DNA: TGCGCCAGCAGACAGACTAGCGGGGGGATCGCAGATACGCAGTATTTT. This gives the protein CASRQTSGGIADTQYF. The rearrangement uses TRBV5-1 and TRBJ2-3; 13 bases are a match to TRBD2. CDR3 length: 16 residues. CDR1 SGHRS and CDR2 YFSETQ come from the germline V gene. With 5 bases clipped from V and 4 bases from J, the junction kept 7 bases outside the gene matches.

This clone came up a few times. This sequence joins TRBV6-1 and TRBJ1-2, with 8 bases matching TRBD1. Trimming cost V 9 bases and J 3 bases; bases outside gene matches: 12. This CDR3 is 15 amino acids long. Germline V CDR1 and CDR2: MNHNS, SASEGT. Here the CDR3 reads CASALLGQDHYGYTF. DNA for the CDR3: TGTGCCAGTGCCCTACTGGGACAGGACCACTATGGCTACACCTTC.

This chain links TRBV7-8 with TRBJ1-1; 8 bases align to TRBD1. The CDR3 runs to 14 residues. J lost 5 bases, V lost 3 bases, and 5 bases had no gene match. Per germline, CDR1 SGHVS and CDR2 FQNEAQ. CDR3 sequence reads: CASSLARQGTEAFF. Here the CDR3 DNA reads TGTGCCAGCAGCTTGGCCAGACAGGGGACTGAAGCTTTCTTT.